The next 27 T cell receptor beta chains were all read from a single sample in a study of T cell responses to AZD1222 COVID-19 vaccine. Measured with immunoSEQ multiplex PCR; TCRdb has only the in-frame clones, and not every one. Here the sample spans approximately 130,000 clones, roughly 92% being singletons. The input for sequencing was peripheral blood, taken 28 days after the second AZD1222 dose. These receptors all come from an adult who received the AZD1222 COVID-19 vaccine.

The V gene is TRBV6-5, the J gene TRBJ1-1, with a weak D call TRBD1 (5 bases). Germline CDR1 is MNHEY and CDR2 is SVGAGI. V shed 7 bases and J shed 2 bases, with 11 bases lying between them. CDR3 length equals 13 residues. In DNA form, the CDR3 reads TGTGCCAGCATGGGACTCCTAAACACTGAAGCTTTCTTT. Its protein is CASMGLLNTEAFF.

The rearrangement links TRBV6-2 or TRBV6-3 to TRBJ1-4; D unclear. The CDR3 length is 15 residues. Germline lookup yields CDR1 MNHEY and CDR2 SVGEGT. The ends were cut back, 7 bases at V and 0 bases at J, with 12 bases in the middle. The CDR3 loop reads CASTPERATNEKLFF. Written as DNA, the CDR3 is TGTGCCAGCACCCCCGAACGAGCAACTAATGAAAAACTGTTTTTT.

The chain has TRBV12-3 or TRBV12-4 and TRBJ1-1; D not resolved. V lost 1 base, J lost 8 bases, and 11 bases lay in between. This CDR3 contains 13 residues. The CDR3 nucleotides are TGTGCCAGCAGTTTAGGGCCGGAACGGGAAGCTTTCTTT. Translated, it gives CASSLGPEREAFF.

CDR3 coding DNA: TGTGCCAGCAAGAGCGAGGAGACCCAGTACTTC. Its translation: CASKSEETQYF. This chain links TRBV28 with TRBJ2-5, with unresolved D. V was clipped by 7 bases and J by 5 bases, with 8 bases between them. The V gene's germline CDR1 is MDHEN and CDR2 SYDVKM. This CDR3 spans 11 amino acids.

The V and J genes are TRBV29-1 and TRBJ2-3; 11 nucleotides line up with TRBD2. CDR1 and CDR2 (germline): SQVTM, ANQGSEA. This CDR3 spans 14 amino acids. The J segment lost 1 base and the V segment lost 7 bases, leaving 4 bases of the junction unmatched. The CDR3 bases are TGCAGCGGGGCGGGACTAGCGGGCACAGATACGCAGTATTTT. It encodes CSGAGLAGTDTQYF.

Here the CDR3 DNA reads TGTGCCAGTAGTACACGACAGGGACGAACCGGGGAGCTGTTTTTT. Encoded protein: CASSTRQGRTGELFF. V is TRBV19 and J is TRBJ2-2, with TRBD1 identical over 7 bases. The CDR3 totals 15 residues. With V trimmed by 4 bases and J by 5 bases, 7 bases remained unmatched. The germline gives CDR1 LNHDA, CDR2 SQIVND (reference sequence).

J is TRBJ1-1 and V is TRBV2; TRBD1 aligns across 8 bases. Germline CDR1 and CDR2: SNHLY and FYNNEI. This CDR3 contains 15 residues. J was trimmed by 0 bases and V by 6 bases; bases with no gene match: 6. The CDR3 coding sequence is TGTGCCAGCAGGAGAACGACAGGGGTGAACACTGAAGCTTTCTTT. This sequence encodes CASRRTTGVNTEAFF.

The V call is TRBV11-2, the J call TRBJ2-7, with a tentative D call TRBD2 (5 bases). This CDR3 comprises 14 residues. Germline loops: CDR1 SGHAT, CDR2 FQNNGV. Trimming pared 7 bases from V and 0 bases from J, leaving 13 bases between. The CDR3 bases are TGTGCCAGCACCCTAGAGAGCGGCTCCTACGAGCAGTACTTC. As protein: CASTLESGSYEQYF.

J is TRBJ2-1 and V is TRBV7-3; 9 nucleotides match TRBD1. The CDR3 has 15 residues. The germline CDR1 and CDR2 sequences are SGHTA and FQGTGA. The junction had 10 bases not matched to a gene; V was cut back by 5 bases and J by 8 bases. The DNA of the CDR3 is TGTGCCAGCAGCCCCTCCGGGACAGGGCTGCATGAGCAGTTCTTC. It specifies CASSPSGTGLHEQFF.

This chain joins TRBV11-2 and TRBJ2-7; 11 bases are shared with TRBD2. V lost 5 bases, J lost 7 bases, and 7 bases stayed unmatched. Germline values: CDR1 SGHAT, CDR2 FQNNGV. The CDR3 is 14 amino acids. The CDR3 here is CASSRTSGSGEQYF. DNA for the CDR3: TGTGCCAGCAGCAGAACTAGCGGGAGTGGGGAGCAGTACTTC.

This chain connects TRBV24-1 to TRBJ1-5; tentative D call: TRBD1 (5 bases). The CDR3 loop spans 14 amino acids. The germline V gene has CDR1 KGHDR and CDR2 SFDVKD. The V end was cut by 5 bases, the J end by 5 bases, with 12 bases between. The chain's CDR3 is CATSGGSDHQPQHF. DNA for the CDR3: TGTGCCACCAGTGGGGGGTCTGATCATCAGCCCCAGCATTTT.

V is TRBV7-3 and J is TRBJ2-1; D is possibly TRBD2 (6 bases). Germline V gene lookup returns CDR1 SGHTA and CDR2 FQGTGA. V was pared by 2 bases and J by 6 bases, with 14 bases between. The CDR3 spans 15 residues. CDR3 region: CASSLLGGRVNEQFF. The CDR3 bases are TGTGCCAGCAGCTTACTGGGGGGACGCGTCAATGAGCAGTTCTTC.

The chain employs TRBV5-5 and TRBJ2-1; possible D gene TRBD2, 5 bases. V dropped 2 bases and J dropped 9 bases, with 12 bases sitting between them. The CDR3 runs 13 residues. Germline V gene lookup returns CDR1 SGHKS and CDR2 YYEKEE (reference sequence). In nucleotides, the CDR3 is TGTGCCAGCAGCTTTACTAGGGAGAGTGAGCAGTTCTTC. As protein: CASSFTRESEQFF.

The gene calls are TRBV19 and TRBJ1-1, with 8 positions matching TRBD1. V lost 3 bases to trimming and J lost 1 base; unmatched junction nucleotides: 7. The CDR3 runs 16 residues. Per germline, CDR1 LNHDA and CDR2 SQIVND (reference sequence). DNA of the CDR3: TGTGCCAGTAGTATCTTGACAGGGGTCGGGAACACTGAAGCTTTCTTT. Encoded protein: CASSILTGVGNTEAFF.

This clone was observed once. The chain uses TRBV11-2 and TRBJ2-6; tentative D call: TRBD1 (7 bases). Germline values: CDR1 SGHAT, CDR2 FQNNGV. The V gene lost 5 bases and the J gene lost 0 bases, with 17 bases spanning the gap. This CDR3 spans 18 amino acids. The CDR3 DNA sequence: TGTGCCAGCAGCGGCGGAGGGGGCATAAGCTCTGGGGCCAACGTCCTGACTTTC. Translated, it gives CASSGGGGISSGANVLTF.

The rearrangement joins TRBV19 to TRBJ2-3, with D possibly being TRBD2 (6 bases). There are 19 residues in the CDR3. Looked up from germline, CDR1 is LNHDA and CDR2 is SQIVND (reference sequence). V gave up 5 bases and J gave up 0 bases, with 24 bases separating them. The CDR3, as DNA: TGTGCCAGTAGTGCTATCGGCCGGTCTACGGGACTTAGCACAGATACGCAGTATTTT. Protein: CASSAIGRSTGLSTDTQYF.

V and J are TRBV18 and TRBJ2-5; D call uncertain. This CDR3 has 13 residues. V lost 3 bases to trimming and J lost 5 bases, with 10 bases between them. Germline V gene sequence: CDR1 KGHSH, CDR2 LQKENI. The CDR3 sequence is CASSPNYGETQYF. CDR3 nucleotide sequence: TGTGCCAGCTCACCGAATTATGGGGAGACCCAGTACTTC.

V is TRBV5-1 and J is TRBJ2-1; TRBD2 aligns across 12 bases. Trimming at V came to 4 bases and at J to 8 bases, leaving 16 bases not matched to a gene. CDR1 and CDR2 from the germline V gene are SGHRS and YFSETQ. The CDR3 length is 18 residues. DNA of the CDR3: TGCGCCAGCAGCGTGACTAGCGGGAGCCTCGGGAATATATATGAGCAGTTCTTC. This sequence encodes CASSVTSGSLGNIYEQFF.

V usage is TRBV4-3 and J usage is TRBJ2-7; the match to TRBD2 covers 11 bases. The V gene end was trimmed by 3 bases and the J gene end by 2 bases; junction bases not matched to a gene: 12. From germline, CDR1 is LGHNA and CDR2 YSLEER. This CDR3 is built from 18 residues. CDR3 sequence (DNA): TGCGCCAGCAGCCAGCAAGTTACTAGCGGGAGTTCCCCCTACGAGCAGTACTTC. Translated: CASSQQVTSGSSPYEQYF.

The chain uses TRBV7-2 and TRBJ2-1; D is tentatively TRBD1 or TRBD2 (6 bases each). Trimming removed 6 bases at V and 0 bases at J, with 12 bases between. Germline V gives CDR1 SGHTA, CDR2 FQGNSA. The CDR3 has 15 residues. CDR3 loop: CASRLGGPSYNEQFF. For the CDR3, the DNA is TGTGCCAGCAGACTCGGGGGCCCCTCCTACAATGAGCAGTTCTTC.

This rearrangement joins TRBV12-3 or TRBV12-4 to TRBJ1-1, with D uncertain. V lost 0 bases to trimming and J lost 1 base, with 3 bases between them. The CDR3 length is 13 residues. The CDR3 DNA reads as TGTGCCAGCAGTTTAGCTGAGAACACTGAAGCTTTCTTT. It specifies CASSLAENTEAFF.

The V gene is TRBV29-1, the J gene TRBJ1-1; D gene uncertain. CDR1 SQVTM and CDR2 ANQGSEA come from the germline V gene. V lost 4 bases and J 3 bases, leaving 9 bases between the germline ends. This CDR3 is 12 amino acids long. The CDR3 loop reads CSVAQADTEAFF. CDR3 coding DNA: TGCAGCGTTGCGCAGGCCGACACTGAAGCTTTCTTT.

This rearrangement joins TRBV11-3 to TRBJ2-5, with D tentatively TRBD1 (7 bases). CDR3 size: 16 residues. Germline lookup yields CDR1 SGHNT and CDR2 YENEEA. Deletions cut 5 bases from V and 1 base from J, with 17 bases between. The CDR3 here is CASSPGQGGFQETQYF. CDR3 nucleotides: TGTGCCAGCAGCCCCGGTCAGGGGGGTTTCCAAGAGACCCAGTACTTC.

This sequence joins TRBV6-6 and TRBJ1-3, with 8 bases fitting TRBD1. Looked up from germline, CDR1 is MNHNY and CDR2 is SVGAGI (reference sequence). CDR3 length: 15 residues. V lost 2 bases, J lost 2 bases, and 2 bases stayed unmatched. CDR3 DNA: TGTGCCAGCAGTTACGCGGACAGGGCTGGAAACACCATATATTTT. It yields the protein CASSYADRAGNTIYF.

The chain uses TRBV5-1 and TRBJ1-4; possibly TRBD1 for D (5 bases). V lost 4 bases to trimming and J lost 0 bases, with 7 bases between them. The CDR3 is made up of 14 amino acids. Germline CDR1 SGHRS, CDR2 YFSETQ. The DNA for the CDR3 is TGCGCCAGCAGCCTCAGGGCAACTAATGAAAAACTGTTTTTT. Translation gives CASSLRATNEKLFF.

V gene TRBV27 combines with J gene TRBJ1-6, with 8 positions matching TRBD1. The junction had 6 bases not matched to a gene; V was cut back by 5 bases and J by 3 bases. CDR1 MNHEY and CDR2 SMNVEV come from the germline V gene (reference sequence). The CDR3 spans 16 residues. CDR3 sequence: CASSQTDRDYNSPLHF. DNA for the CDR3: TGTGCCAGCAGTCAGACGGACAGGGACTATAATTCACCCCTCCACTTT.

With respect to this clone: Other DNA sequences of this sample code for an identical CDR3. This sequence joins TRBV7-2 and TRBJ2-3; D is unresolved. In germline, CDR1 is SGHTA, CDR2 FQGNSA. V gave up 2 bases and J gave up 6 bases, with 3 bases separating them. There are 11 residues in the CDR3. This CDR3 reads CASSLPDTQYF. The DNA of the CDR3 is TGTGCCAGCAGCTTACCGGATACGCAGTATTTT.